This T cell receptor (beta chain) was profiled in a study of blood T cells in healthy people across ages. Study-level points and caveats: PBMCs that were unsorted prevented a conclusive naive versus antigen-experienced comparison. It was held that the diversity estimates obtained from one million T cells were underestimates. TCR beta diversity per million T cells fell roughly linearly with age. There were more naive CD4+ cells and higher diversity in long-lived donors than in aged donors.

Notes on this clonotype: Its antigen is unknown. A much larger clone is a single base away; this may be a read error.

Germline V gene data show CDR1 as LGHNA and CDR2 as YSLEER. This CDR3 contains 15 residues. A second PCR of 7 to 11 cycles used a sample-barcoded 5' primer and a J-beta primer mix. TCRdb independently ran MiXCR on the 5' RACE reads; one entry per CDR3 protein. The table has 650,000 to 700,000 distinct CDR3 sequences, about 30% seen once. Specimen: blood. J is TRBJ1-1 and V is TRBV4-3; TRBD1 agrees at 11 bases. The TCR was taken from a woman older than 75 in good health. The CDR3 spells CASNQEGTGGTEAFF. The CDR3 bases are TGCGCCAGCAACCAAGAAGGGACAGGGGGCACTGAAGCTTTCTTT.